This T cell receptor (beta chain) was found in a study of blood T cells in healthy people across ages. Study as a whole: Template switching retrieved approximately one barcoded beta molecule for each two T cells.

The authors ran a second PCR of about 6 to 12 cycles using a sample-barcoded 5' primer and a J-beta primer mix. Per-sample output comprised a minimum of 2.5 million paired-end reads containing CDR3. A single record per CDR3 protein comes from TCRdb applying MiXCR to the 5' RACE reads. The repertoire holds over a million distinct CDR3 sequences, with 59% as singletons. Whole-study results and caveats: Both naive CD4+ cell counts and diversity were greater in long-lived donors than in aged donors. No one knew whether donors had CMV, which possibly confounded expanded clonotype changes.

A remark on this clonotype: The antigen is not known.

The CDR3 covers 14 residues. V and J are TRBV12-3 or TRBV12-4 and TRBJ2-1; a weak D match, TRBD1 (6 bases). With the DNA end fitting TRBJ2-7 better, the J assignment may be wrong. The receptor was derived from a man aged 18 to 35 in good health. Sequenced: blood. The chain's CDR3 is CASSPSGVLGEQYF. The DNA for the CDR3 is TGTGCCAGCAGCCCGTCAGGGGTTTTAGGGGAGCAGTACTTC.